This T cell receptor (beta chain) was identified during a study of a mutant IDH1 vaccine in newly diagnosed glioma (dated by TCRdb to 2020 to 2022). In terms of the full investigation: Eight vaccinations were administered to patients in weeks 1, 3, 5, 7, 11, 15, 19 and 23, corresponding to visits V03 through V10. Of the 30 to 35 treated patients, roughly 60% were male and around 38% were female, and a mean age of around 40 years was recorded. Before enrollment, most patients had been given radiochemotherapy with temozolomide as standard therapy, while the rest had received either radiotherapy alone or temozolomide alone. Vaccination started 4-6 weeks after radiotherapy alone, or was given together with temozolomide cycles in the groups whose treatment included chemotherapy. Peripheral blood samples were drawn at six visits, namely V03 (baseline), V05, V07, V10, V12 and V13. Longitudinal TCRB deep sequencing was done for some 26 treated patients, wherever samples were available for exploratory analyses. The study at large found these results: PBMC samples for TCRB deep sequencing were selected based on availability. According to the authors, sample limitations meant that analyses of patient blood samples could not be reproduced. Across multiple MHC alleles, vaccine-induced immune responses were seen in 90% to 95% of patients. Pseudoprogression seemed to be unrelated to changes in the top peripheral T cell clonotypes found by TCRB sequencing.

A word on this clone: What this receptor recognizes is not known. No much larger clone is present one base from it, and per-base qualities are unavailable.

The meaning of the sample's time point label: week 5, during vaccination. Each vaccine dose was 300 ug of a 20-mer mutant IDH1 peptide in Montanide, given subcutaneously with topical imiquimod. Newly diagnosed WHO grade 3 or 4 IDH1-mutant astrocytomas showing loss of nuclear ATRX were present in the donors. The samples were drawn from NOA16, a multicentre, single-arm, open-label phase I trial in Germany that tested a mutant IDH1 peptide vaccine in humans for the first time. Genomic DNA for TCRB sequencing was extracted from EDTA blood using the DNeasy Blood and Tissue Kit. The germline ends are 14 bases apart after V is trimmed by 2 bases and J by 7 bases. CDR3 length: 14 amino acids, cysteine to phenylalanine. The DNA shown is the 42-base CDR3, in frame from base 1. Via the germline V gene, CDR1 is SGHTA and CDR2 FQGNSA. Libraries came from the immunoSEQ multiplex PCR assay. Rearranged TCR beta chain sequences were amplified using the hsTCRB Kit according to the manufacturer's protocol. TCRB libraries were sequenced on an Illumina MiSeq. In the source study's methods: The proprietary platform of the kit vendor was used for demultiplexing, trimming and gene mapping. The table was pulled from immuneACCESS by TCRdb, which kept in-frame rearrangements only. Such tables lose some clones; where checked, under half of the loss comes from unresolved V genes, and the rest has no known cause. That table gives V, J and clone size, and the DNA gave D and trimming. This sample lists almost 30,000 clones; 75% to 90% were detected once. Over 2.5% of the sample goes to the ten largest clones.

Sequences were derived from peripheral blood mononuclear cells (PBMCs), sampled from a glioma patient whose treatment included an IDH1 peptide vaccine. The V and J segments used are TRBV7-2 and TRBJ2-5; the D gene is perhaps TRBD1, from 6 matching bases. The receptor was derived from a woman aged 40 to 49 with glioma. Some clones in this sample may be carry-over from other donors' samples. The DNA reads as follows: TGTGCCAGCAGCTTATCGACAGCAGGGGCGACCCAGTACTTC. Translated, it reads CASSLSTAGATQYF.